The clone carrying this T cell receptor (beta chain) occurred a few times. MiXCR was run by TCRdb on the 5' RACE reads, yielding one entry per CDR3 protein. The sample consists of under 300,000 distinct CDR3 sequences, about an eighth of them appearing once. Between the trimmed V and J ends, which lost 1 base and 2 bases, there was a span of 6 bases. Germline CDR1 reads LGHNA; CDR2 reads YSLEER. There are 13 residues in the CDR3. These data are taken from a study of identical twins. The same data also contributed to another study, on yellow fever vaccine responses in identical twins.

This receptor was identified in a woman aged 18-29 years in good health. The V and J genes are TRBV4-3 and TRBJ2-7, with TRBD1 as a possible D gene (6 bases). Sequencing was carried out using memory (CD45RO+) T cells sorted from blood. The CDR3 is CASSQGQAYEQYF. The CDR3 DNA is TGCGCCAGCAGCCAAGGACAGGCCTACGAGCAGTACTTC.